The 10 T cell receptor beta chains listed next were all sequenced from one sample in a study of vaccination effects on CD4 cells after COVID-19. Only in-frame clones appear in the TCRdb table, and some are missing; sequencing was by immunoSEQ multiplex PCR. This repertoire shows fewer than 65,000 clones, over 70% found once; its top ten account for 3.5% to 4.5%. Their antigen targets remain unknown. Within the ViraFEST assay, antigen-specific CD4+ T cells underwent expansion with viral peptide pools prior to sequencing. Once cultured for roughly 10 days, the cells underwent separation to obtain CD4+ T cells. The healthy vaccine recipients, who had no prior SARS-CoV-2 infection, showed negative nucleocapsid antibodies. Sample: CD4+ T cells from PBMCs cultured with HCoV-OC43 spike peptides, taken before COVID-19 vaccination. Described subset: HCoV-OC43 spike overlapping peptide pool stimulation. The receptors come from a human donor who received a COVID-19 vaccine.

The chain combines TRBV18 with TRBJ2-3, with TRBD2 matching over 11 bases. The CDR3 has 17 residues. J was trimmed by 1 base and V by 5 bases; bases with no gene match: 8. Germline V gene data show CDR1 as KGHSH and CDR2 as LQKENI. CDR3 amino acids: CASSSQPTSGGTDTQYF. Written as DNA, the CDR3 is TGTGCCAGCTCATCCCAACCGACTAGCGGGGGCACAGATACGCAGTATTTT.

The chain uses TRBV12-3 or TRBV12-4 and TRBJ2-7; the match to TRBD1 covers 7 bases. The trim removed 6 bases at V and 3 bases at J, leaving 5 bases unmatched. The CDR3 is 13 amino acids. Written as DNA, the CDR3 is TGTGCCAGCAGCCGTGGACAGGACTACGAGCAGTACGTC. It is translated as CASSRGQDYEQYV.

This chain connects TRBV30 to TRBJ2-3; D is uncertain. Per the germline V gene, CDR1 is GTSNPN and CDR2 is SVGIG (reference sequence). V shed 2 bases and J shed 4 bases, with 4 bases lying between them. The CDR3 is 11 amino acids. The CDR3 DNA follows: TGTGCCTGGAGTAGATCAGATACGCAGTATTTT. It codes for CAWSRSDTQYF. The variable domain in full, with the rest retrieved from reference TRBV30 and TRBJ2-3, is SQTIHQWPATLVQPVGSPLSLECTVEGTSNPNLYWYRQAAGRGLQLLFYSVGIGQISSEVPQNLSASRPQDRQFILSSKKLLLSDSGFYLCAWSRSDTQYFGPGTRLTVL.

The chain carries TRBV6-1 and TRBJ1-4; 8 bases are a match to TRBD1. The CDR3 sequence is 15 residues long. J was trimmed by 6 bases and V by 3 bases; bases with no gene match: 6. Germline V gene lookup returns CDR1 MNHNS and CDR2 SASEGT. The CDR3 reads CASSEFDRGDEKLFF. The CDR3 coding sequence is TGTGCCAGCAGTGAGTTTGACAGGGGCGATGAAAAACTGTTTTTT.

The chain uses TRBV5-1 and TRBJ2-3, with a weak D call TRBD1 (6 bases). Germline CDR1 reads SGHRS; CDR2 reads YFSETQ. This CDR3 is built from 13 residues. Trimming pared 7 bases from V and 1 base from J, leaving 10 bases between. The CDR3 DNA sequence: TGCGCCAGCGGGACACCCGGCACAGATACGCAGTATTTT. It codes for CASGTPGTDTQYF.

This chain connects TRBV6-1 to TRBJ2-3; 7 nucleotides match TRBD2. Germline-derived CDR1 and CDR2 are MNHNS and SASEGT. The J segment lost 7 bases and the V segment lost 3 bases, leaving 10 bases of the junction unmatched. The CDR3 covers 15 residues. CDR3 region: CASSDRTRATNTQYF. CDR3 bases: TGTGCCAGCAGTGATCGGACTAGGGCTACGAATACGCAGTATTTT.

The table lists this clone with a few counts. This chain links TRBV30 with TRBJ2-6; perhaps TRBD2 as D (6 bases). Trimming cost V 3 bases and J 3 bases, with 6 bases left between them. In germline, CDR1 is GTSNPN, CDR2 SVGIG (reference sequence). The CDR3 runs 13 residues. CDR3 sequence (DNA): TGTGCCTGGAGGGGGGGTGGGGCCAACGTCCTGACTTTC. It codes for CAWRGGGANVLTF.

The chain couples TRBV7-2 to TRBJ2-1, with TRBD2 matching over 10 bases. The CDR3 totals 18 residues. The J segment lost 3 bases and the V segment lost 5 bases, leaving 13 bases of the junction unmatched. Germline V CDR1 and CDR2: SGHTA, FQGNSA. The CDR3 is CASSPLSGGANYYNEQFF. As DNA, the CDR3 is TGTGCCAGCAGCCCCCTCAGCGGGGGGGCAAACTACTACAATGAGCAGTTCTTC.

The chain combines TRBV12-3 or TRBV12-4 with TRBJ2-2; maybe TRBD1 (6 bases). The V end lost 8 bases, the J end lost 6 bases, and 13 bases lay between the germline ends. CDR3 length equals 13 residues. CDR3 nucleotide sequence: TGTGCCAGCGGGGGCCAGGGGTCCGGGGAGCTGTTTTTT. Translation gives CASGGQGSGELFF.

The CDR3 loop reads CASRDRENNEQFF. The CDR3, as DNA: TGTGCTAGTCGGGACAGGGAAAACAATGAGCAGTTCTTC. The chain combines TRBV12-5 with TRBJ2-1, with 9 bases that match TRBD1. The CDR3 covers 13 residues. CDR1 and CDR2 (germline): LGHNT, FRNRAP. V lost 8 bases, J lost 5 bases, and 4 bases stayed unmatched.